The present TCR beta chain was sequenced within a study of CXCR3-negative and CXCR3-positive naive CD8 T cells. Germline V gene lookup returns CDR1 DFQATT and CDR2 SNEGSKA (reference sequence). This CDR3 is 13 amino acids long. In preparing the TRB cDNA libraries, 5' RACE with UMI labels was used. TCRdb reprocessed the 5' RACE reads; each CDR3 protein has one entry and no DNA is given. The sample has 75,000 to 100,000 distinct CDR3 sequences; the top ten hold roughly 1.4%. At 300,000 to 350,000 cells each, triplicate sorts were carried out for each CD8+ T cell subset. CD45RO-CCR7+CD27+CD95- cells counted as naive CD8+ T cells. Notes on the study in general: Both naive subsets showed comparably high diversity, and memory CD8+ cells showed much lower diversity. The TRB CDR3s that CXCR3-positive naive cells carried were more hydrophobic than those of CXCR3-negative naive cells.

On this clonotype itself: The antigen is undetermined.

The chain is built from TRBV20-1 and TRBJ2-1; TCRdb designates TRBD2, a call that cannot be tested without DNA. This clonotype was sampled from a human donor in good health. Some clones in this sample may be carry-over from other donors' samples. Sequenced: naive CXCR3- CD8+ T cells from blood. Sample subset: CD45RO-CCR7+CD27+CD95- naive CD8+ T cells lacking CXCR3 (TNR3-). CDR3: CSARGLGYNEQFF.